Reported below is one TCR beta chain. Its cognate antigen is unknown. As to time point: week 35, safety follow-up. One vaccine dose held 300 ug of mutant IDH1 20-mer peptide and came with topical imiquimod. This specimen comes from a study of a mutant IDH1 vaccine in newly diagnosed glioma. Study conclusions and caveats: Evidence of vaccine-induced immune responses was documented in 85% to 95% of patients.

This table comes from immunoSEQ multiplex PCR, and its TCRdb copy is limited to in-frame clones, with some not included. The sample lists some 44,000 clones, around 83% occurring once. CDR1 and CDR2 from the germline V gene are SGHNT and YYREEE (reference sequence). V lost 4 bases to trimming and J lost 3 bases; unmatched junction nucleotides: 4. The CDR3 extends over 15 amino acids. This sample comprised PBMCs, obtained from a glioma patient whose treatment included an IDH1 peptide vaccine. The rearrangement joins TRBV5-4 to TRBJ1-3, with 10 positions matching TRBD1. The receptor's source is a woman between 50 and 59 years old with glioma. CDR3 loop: CASSEDRGFGNTIYF. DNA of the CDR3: TGTGCCAGCAGCGAGGACAGGGGGTTTGGAAACACCATATATTTT.